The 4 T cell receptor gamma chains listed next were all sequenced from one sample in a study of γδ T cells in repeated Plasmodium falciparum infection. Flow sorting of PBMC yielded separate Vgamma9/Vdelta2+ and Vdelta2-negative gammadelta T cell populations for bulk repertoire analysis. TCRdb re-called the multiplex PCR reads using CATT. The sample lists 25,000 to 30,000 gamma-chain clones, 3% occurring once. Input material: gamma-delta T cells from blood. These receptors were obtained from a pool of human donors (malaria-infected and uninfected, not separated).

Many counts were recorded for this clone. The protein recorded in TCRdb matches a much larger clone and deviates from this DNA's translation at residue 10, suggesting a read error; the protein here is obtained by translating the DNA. CDR3 sequence (DNA): TGTGCCACCTGGGACTACACTCGGGGGAGACTCTTT. Translation gives CATWDYTRGRLF. The V gene call is TRGV2, and the J gene call is absent. The CDR3 has 12 residues. Germline V lookup: CDR1 EGSNGY, CDR2 YDSYNSKV.

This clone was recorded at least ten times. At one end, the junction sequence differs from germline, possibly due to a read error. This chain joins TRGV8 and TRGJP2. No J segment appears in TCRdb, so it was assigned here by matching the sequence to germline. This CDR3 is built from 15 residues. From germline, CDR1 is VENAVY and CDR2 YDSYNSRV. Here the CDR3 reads CATRDRGSSDWIKTF. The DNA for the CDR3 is TGTGCCACCCGGGATAGAGGGAGTAGTGATTGGATCAAGACGTTT.

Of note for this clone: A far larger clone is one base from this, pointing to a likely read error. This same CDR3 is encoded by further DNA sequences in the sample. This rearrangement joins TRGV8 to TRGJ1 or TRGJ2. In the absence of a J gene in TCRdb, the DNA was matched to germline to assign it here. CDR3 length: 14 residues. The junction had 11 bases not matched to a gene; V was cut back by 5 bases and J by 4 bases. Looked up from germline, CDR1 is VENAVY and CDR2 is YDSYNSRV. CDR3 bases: TGTGCCACCTGGGTCCTGCGGGTCTATTATAAGAAACTCTTT. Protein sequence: CATWVLRVYYKKLF.

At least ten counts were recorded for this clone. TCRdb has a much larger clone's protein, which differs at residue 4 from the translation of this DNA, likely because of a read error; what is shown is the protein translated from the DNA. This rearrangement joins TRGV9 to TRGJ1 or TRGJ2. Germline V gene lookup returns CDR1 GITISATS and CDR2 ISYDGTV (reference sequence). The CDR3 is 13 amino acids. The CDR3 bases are TGTGCCTTGCGGGAGGTGCCGGGGTATAAGAAACTCTTT. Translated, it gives CALREVPGYKKLF.